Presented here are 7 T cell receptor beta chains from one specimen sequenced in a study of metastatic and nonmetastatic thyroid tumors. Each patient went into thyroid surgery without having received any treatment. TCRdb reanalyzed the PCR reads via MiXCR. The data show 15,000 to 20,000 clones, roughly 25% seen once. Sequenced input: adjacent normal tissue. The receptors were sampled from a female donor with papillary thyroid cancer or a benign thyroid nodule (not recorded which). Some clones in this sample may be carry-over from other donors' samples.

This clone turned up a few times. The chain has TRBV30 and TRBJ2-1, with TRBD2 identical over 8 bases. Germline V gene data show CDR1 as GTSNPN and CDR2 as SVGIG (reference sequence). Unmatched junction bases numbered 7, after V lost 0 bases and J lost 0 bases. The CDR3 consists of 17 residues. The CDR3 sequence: CAWSVRVGRASYNEQFF. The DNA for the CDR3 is TGTGCCTGGAGTGTACGGGTCGGGAGGGCCTCCTACAATGAGCAGTTCTTC.

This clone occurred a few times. CDR3 region: CASSLDSGPTYEQYF. The DNA of the CDR3 is TGTGCCAGCAGCTTAGATAGCGGACCTACCTACGAGCAGTACTTC. The chain joins TRBV11-2 to TRBJ2-7; TRBD2 is a possible D gene (6 bases). The CDR3 is 15 residues long. Trimming took off 0 bases at V and 2 bases at J, with 11 bases between the two ends. Germline V gives CDR1 SGHAT, CDR2 FQNNGV.

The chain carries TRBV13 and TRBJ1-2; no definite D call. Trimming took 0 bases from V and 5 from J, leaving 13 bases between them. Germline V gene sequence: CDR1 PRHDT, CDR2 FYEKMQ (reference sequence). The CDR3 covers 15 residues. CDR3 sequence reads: CASSLGVTGGYGYTF. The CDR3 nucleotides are TGTGCCAGCAGCTTAGGGGTAACCGGAGGGTATGGCTACACCTTC.

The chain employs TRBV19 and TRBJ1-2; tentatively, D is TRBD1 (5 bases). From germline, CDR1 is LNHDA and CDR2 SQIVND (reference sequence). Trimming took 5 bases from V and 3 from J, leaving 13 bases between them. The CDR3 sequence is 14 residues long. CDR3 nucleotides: TGTGCCAGTAGTGGGACGACCCGACACTATGGCTACACCTTC. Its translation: CASSGTTRHYGYTF.

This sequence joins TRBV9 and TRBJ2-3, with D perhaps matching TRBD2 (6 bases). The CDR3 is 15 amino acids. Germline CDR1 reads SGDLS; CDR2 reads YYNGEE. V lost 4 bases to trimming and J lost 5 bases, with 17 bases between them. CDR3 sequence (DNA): TGTGCCAGCAGCTACGTAGGTGGGGGAGGAGATACGCAGTATTTT. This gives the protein CASSYVGGGGDTQYF.

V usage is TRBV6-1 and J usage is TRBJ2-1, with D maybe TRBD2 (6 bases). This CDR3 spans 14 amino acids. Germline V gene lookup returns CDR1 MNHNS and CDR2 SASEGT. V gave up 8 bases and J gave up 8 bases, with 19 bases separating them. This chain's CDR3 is CASREGLAWDEQFF. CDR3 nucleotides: TGTGCCAGCCGCGAAGGGCTAGCGTGGGATGAGCAGTTCTTC.

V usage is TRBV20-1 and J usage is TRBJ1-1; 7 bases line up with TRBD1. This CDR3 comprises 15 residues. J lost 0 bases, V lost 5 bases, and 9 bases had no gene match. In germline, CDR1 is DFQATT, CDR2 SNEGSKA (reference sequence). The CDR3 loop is CSAPHEGGLNTEAFF. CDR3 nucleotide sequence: TGCAGTGCTCCCCACGAAGGGGGCCTGAACACTGAAGCTTTCTTT.